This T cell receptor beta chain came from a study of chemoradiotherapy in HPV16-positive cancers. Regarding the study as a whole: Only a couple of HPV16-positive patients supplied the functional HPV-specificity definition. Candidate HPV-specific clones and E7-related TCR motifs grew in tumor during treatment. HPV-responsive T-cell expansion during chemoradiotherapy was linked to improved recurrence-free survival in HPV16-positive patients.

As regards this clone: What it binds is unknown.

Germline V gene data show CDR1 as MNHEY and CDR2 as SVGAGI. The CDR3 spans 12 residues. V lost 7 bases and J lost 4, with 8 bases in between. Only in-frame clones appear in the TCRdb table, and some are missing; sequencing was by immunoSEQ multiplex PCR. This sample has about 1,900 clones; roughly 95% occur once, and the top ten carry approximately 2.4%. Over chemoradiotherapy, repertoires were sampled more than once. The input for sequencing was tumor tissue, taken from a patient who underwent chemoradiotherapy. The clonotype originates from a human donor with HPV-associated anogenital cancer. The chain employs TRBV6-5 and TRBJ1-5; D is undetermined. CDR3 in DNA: TGTGCCAGCACAACGGGGAATCAGCCCCAGCATTTT. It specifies CASTTGNQPQHF.